This TCR beta chain was observed in a study of blood T cell repertoires in COVID-19 (dated by TCRdb to between 2020 and 2021). About the investigation overall: Collaborator samples came from the United States, Italy and Spain and covered acute and convalescent phases of COVID-19. The prospective study material was composed of cDNA or gDNA derived from T cells, B-cell-depleted T cells, or PBMCs. Deeply sampled blood TCRbeta repertoires from subjects exposed to, actively infected with, or recovered from COVID-19 were included in the dataset. The repertoires were made available in a free public database intended to serve as a resource for research on the immune response to SARS-CoV-2. Samples were obtained from the ongoing ImmuneRACE study (first 160 participants) and from 1,254 subjects provided by 6 global collaborators. Nearly every sample came with metadata listing a de-identified subject ID, COVID-19 status, age in years and sex. Where available, HLA class I and class II types were obtained from metadata supplied by the sample provider rather than from assay-based typing.

Overall results and qualifications from the work: The amount of clinical and demographic metadata varied by source and participant and was provided uncurated.

The CDR3 has 16 amino acids, counting the end cysteine and phenylalanine. CDR3 DNA is the only sequence kept; it has 48 bases, read in frame from the first base. The germline V gene (reference sequence) supplies CDR1 LNHDA and CDR2 SQIVND. V lost 4 bases and J lost 7 bases; the stretch between them is 20 bases long. Points on this clone: Its binding antigen is unknown. No base quality information exists; no much larger clone differs at one position.

In Seattle, one collaborating source enrolled patients while the infection was active and tracked those patients longitudinally over the course of disease. The collaborating institutions used their own protocols to collect whole blood in K2EDTA tubes. For TCRbeta analysis, collaborators shipped samples as frozen whole blood, isolated PBMCs, or DNA extracted from either of those sample types. The immunoSEQ Assay, a bias-controlled multiplex PCR, was used to amplify TCRbeta CDR3 regions from genomic DNA. Per the authors' processing: Within the assay, amplification of reference gene primers was used to estimate how many nucleated cells each sample contained. To quantify the absolute abundance of each unique TCRbeta CDR3 rearrangement, sequence reads were collapsed and filtered. For each sample, productive Simpson clonality was calculated by taking the square root of Simpson's diversity index across productive rearrangements. Not all clones reach the TCRdb copy of this immuneACCESS table, which keeps in-frame sequences only. Checked studies attribute under half of the gap to unresolved V genes and leave the rest unexplained. The V and J calls and clone size were taken over from that table, and D and trimming were inferred from the DNA. Within this sample are approximately 120,000 clones, with 85% to 90% of them counted one time only. The ten largest clones capture less than 3.5% of the sample.

The rearrangement joined TRBV19 to TRBJ2-4; TRBD1 is possibly the D segment (7 matching bases). The sequenced material came from peripheral blood. The receptor comes from a woman aged 80 or over with COVID-19, enrolled during active disease. Here is the DNA: TGTGCCAGTAGTAAATCGGCCGGAGGGGGCACGAACATTCAGTACTTC. Translated, it reads CASSKSAGGGTNIQYF.